This T cell receptor (beta chain) was sequenced in a study of shared clonotypes between healthy human individuals. About this clone itself: What it binds is unknown.

Researchers divided each subset's genomic DNA evenly across several immunoSEQ plates. Sorted-subset replicate PCR reactions contained roughly 200 ng DNA, corresponding to around 30,000 T cell genomes. In the study's own analysis: ImmunoSEQ output lacked quality scores and full-length reads, limiting matched filtering. Sequenced by immunoSEQ multiplex PCR; TCRdb stores in-frame clones only, minus some. V and J calls and clone size are given by that table; D and trimming were obtained from the DNA. The sample comprises around 510,000 clones, around 96% of which are singletons, and approximately 0.06% rests with the top ten. Overall study results and limits: Sampling included only blood; tissue repertoires likely differ.

Germline V gene lookup returns CDR1 MDHEN and CDR2 SYDVKM. This CDR3 contains 12 residues. V gave up 6 bases and J gave up 1 base, with 6 bases separating them. Sequencing used naive CD4+ T cells sorted from blood. Subset in this sample: CD45RA+ positively selected. V is TRBV28 and J is TRBJ2-5; no firm D call. This TCR was sampled from a woman in her twenties or thirties in good health. As DNA, the CDR3 is TGTGCCAGCAGAACAGCCCAAGAGACCCAGTACTTC. Translated, it gives CASRTAQETQYF.